This TCR beta chain was sequenced during a study of T cells in women clearing cervical HPV infection. Generated by immunoSEQ multiplex PCR, the TCRdb table keeps only in-frame clones and is missing some. The ten top clones account for more than 1%, within a sample of approximately 44,000 clones. On this clone itself: The read finishes 3 residues shy of the CDR3 end, and the germline J gene is used to complete it.

Germline lookup yields CDR1 DFQATT and CDR2 SNEGSKA (reference sequence). This CDR3 is 15 amino acids long. Unmatched junction bases numbered 6, after V lost 1 base and J lost 4 bases. The source is a woman aged 18 to 75 with a cervical HPV16 infection that either progressed to CIN3+ or cleared (not recorded which). Specimen: blood buffy coat. The chain links TRBV20-1 to TRBJ2-7, with TRBD2 matching over 11 bases. CDR3: CSARGTSGSRYEQYF. The sequenced part of the CDR3 DNA is TGCAGTGCTAGAGGAACTAGCGGGAGTCGATACGAG.